Listed here are 5 T cell receptor beta chains from one sample, sequenced in a study of control samples from healthy donors and cancer patients (dated by TCRdb to about 2020). Library creation used the immunoSEQ multiplex PCR assay. Drawn from immuneACCESS, this table holds only the in-frame rearrangements with V and J called that TCRdb kept. Clones are partly lost; checked studies trace under half to an unresolved V gene and leave the rest unexplained. Across this sample there are 100,000 or so clones, with approximately 80% seen only once. In total, the top ten clones hold about 10% of the sample. The sequencing input was blood. Receptor source: a woman in her twenties or thirties in good health.

CDR3 DNA: TGCGCCAGCAGTGAGTCAGGGGGCACAGATACGCAGTATTTT. This translates into CASSESGGTDTQYF. V usage is TRBV10-2 and J usage is TRBJ2-3, with D possibly matching TRBD1 (5 bases). Trimming removed 0 bases from V and 1 base from J, with 5 bases in between. The CDR3 runs 14 residues. CDR1 and CDR2 from the germline V gene are WSHSY and SAAADI.

The chain is built from TRBV5-5 and TRBJ2-7; 8 nucleotides agree with TRBD2. This CDR3 contains 14 residues. The V gene's germline CDR1 is SGHKS and CDR2 YYEKEE (reference sequence). Trimming removed 1 base from V and 5 bases from J; junction bases left unmatched: 5. CDR3 DNA: TGTGCCAGCAGCTTGCGGGGGGGGCCGGACGAGCAGTACTTC. Translating it yields CASSLRGGPDEQYF.

The rearrangement links TRBV30 to TRBJ2-5, with TRBD1 matching 8 bases. The CDR3 loop spans 14 amino acids. Germline lookup yields CDR1 GTSNPN and CDR2 SVGIG (reference sequence). The J segment lost 3 bases and the V segment lost 2 bases, leaving 5 bases of the junction unmatched. CDR3 in DNA: TGTGCCTGGAGTCAGGGGGCGACCGAAGAGACCCAGTACTTC. It encodes CAWSQGATEETQYF.

The rearrangement links TRBV29-1 to TRBJ1-4; tentatively, D is TRBD1 (5 bases). The CDR3 has 15 amino acids. Trimming left V 4 bases short and J 6 bases short, with 18 bases between. Per germline, CDR1 SQVTM and CDR2 ANQGSEA. The CDR3 DNA follows: TGCAGCGTTGGAGTTCCGGGACTCGGCTATGAAAAACTGTTTTTT. Residues: CSVGVPGLGYEKLFF.

The chain carries TRBV6-6 and TRBJ2-5, with 9 bases that match TRBD2. The ends lost 5 bases at V and 2 bases at J; junction bases unmatched: 12. CDR3 size: 17 residues. Per germline, CDR1 MNHNY and CDR2 SVGAGI (reference sequence). CDR3 DNA: TGTGCCAGCAGTCCAAGGGGTAGCGGGGGAGCTCAAGAGACCCAGTACTTC. Translated, it gives CASSPRGSGGAQETQYF.